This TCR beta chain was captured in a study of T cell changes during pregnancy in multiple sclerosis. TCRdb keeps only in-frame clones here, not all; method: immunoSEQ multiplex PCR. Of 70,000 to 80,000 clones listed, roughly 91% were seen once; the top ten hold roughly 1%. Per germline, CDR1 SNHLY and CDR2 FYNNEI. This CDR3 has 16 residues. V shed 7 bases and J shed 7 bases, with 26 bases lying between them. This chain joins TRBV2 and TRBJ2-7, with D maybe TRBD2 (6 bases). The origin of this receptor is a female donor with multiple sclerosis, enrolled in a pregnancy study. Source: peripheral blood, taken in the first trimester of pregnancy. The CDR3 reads CASIPGVDPTTREQYF. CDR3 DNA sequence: TGTGCCAGCATCCCGGGGGTAGATCCTACTACGAGAGAGCAGTACTTC.